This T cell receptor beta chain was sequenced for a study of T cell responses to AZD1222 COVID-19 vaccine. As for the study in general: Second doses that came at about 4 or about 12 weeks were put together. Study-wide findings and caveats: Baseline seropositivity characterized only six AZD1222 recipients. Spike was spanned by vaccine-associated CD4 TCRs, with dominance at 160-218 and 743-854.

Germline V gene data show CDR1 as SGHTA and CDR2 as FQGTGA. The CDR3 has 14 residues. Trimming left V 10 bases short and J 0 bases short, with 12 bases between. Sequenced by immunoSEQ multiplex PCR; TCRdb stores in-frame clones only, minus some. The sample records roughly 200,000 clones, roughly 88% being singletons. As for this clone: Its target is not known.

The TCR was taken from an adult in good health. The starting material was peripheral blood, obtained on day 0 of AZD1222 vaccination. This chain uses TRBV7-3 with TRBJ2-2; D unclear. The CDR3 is CATSQSTNTGELFF. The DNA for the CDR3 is TGTGCCACCTCGCAGAGTACGAACACCGGGGAGCTGTTTTTT.